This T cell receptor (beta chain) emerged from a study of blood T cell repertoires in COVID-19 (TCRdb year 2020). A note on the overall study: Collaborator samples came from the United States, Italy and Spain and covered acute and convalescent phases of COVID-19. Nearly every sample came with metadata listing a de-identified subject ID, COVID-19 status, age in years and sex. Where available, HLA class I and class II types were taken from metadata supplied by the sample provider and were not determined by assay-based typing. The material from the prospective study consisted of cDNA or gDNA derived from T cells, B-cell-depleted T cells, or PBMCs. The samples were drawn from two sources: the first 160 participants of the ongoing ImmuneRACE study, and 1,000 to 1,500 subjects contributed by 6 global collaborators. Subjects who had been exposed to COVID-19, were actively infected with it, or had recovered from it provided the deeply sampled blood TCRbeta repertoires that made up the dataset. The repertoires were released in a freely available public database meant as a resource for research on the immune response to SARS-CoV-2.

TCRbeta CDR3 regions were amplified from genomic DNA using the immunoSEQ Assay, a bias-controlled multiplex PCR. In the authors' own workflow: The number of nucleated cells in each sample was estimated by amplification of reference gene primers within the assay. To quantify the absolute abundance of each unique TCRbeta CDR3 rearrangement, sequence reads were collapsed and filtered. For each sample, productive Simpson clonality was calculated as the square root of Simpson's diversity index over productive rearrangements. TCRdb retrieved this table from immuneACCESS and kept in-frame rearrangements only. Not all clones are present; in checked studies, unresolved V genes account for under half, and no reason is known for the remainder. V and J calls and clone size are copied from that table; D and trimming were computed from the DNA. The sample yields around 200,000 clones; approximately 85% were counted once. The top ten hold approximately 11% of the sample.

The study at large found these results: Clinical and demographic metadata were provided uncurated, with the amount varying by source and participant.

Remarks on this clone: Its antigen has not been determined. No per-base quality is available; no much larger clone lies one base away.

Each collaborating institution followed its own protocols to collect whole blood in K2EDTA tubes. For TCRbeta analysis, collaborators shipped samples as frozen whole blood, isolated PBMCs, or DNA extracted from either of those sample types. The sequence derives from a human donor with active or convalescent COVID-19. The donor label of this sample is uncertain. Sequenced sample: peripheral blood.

Read as DNA, the sequence is TGTGCCAGCAGCGTAGGAGGAGCGGGGGGAGGCAACATTCAGTACTTC. The resulting protein is CASSVGGAGGGNIQYF. This sequence uses TRBV9 and TRBJ2-4, and 9 junctional nucleotides match TRBD2. From cysteine to phenylalanine, the CDR3 is 16 amino acids long. Only CDR3 DNA remains: 48 bases, in frame from the first base. V lost 0 bases and J lost 7 bases, and the count of bases not matched to a germline gene is 8. CDR1 and CDR2 are read off the germline V gene as SGDLS and YYNGEE.